Listed below are T cell receptor beta chains from one sample, sequenced in a study of blood T cell repertoires in COVID-19. TCRdb's copy holds only in-frame clones and misses some; the assay was immunoSEQ multiplex PCR. The sample contains approximately 140,000 clones, less than 90% of which appear only once. Material: PBMCs or T cells enriched from blood (not recorded which). The receptors were gathered from a man aged 35 to 55 with acute COVID-19. Both conserved end residues are part of each CDR3. The D gene is left open where the match is weak. The size of a clone is reported for some rows only, either as once, few or many, or as a class for expanded clones.

D,J,V,size,DNA,CDR3
TRBD1,TRBJ2-7,TRBV14,-,TGTGCCAGCAGCCTTGGGACAGGGCCCTACGAGCAGTACTTC,CASSLGTGPYEQYF
TRBD2,TRBJ2-4,TRBV5-1,-,TGCGCCAGCAGCGCAGTCCCACTAGCGGGAGTAGGTAACATTCAGTACTTC,CASSAVPLAGVGNIQYF
-,TRBJ2-7,TRBV19,-,TGTGCCAGTAGTATAGTCAGGGGACCCGGCTACGAGCAGTACTTC,CASSIVRGPGYEQYF
TRBD1,TRBJ1-4,TRBV28,-,TGTGCCACGACAACAGGGGGCGGACCAACTAATGAAAAACTGTTTTTT,CATTTGGGPTNEKLFF
TRBD2,TRBJ2-2,TRBV13,-,TGTGCCAGCAGCTTGGGACTAGCGGGAGAGAACACCGGGGAGCTGTTTTTT,CASSLGLAGENTGELFF
TRBD1,TRBJ2-3,TRBV6-4,-,TGTGCCAGCAGTGACAGGGGGCATATAGCAGATACGCAGTATTTT,CASSDRGHIADTQYF
TRBD2,TRBJ2-3,TRBV7-2,-,TGTGCCAGCAGCCCTCCCGGGACTAGCGGAGGAGATACGCAGTATTTT,CASSPPGTSGGDTQYF
-,TRBJ1-6,TRBV2,-,TGTGCCAGCAGTTTAGAAGGACAGCGTCCCCTCCACTTT,CASSLEGQRPLHF
TRBD2,TRBJ2-2,TRBV6-1,-,TGTGCCAGCAGTGATATGGCGGGGGGCGGGGAGCTGTTTTTT,CASSDMAGGGELFF
TRBD1,TRBJ1-1,TRBV19,few,TGTGCCAGTACCCAGACAGGGGGCAGAGGTGAAGCTTTCTTT,CASTQTGGRGEAFF
-,TRBJ2-7,TRBV6-5,-,TGTGCCAGCAGTTACTCGAGGTCTTCTGGGGGGTACGAGCAGTACTTC,CASSYSRSSGGYEQYF
-,TRBJ1-2,TRBV5-1,-,TGCGCCAGCAGCCCCGGTCTGTTGGAGAATGGCTACACCTTC,CASSPGLLENGYTF
-,TRBJ1-4,TRBV10-3,-,TGTGCCATCAGTGAACAGACAGGCCGTAATGAAAAACTGTTTTTT,CAISEQTGRNEKLFF
TRBD2,TRBJ2-2,TRBV5-5,-,TGTGCCAGCAGCCCTGGGACTAGCGGGAAACCCATCGCGAACACCGGGGAGCTGTTTTTT,CASSPGTSGKPIANTGELFF
-,TRBJ1-2,TRBV10-2,-,TGCGCCAGCAGTGCTGAAGGGGAAACTAACTATGGCTACACCTTC,CASSAEGETNYGYTF
TRBD1,TRBJ2-2,TRBV4-3,-,TGCGCCAGCAGCCTCCGGGACAGGACAACCGGGGAGCTGTTTTTT,CASSLRDRTTGELFF
-,TRBJ1-5,TRBV4-1,few,TGCGCCAGCAGCCAACAGGGGAACGATCAGCCCCAGCATTTT,CASSQQGNDQPQHF
TRBD1,TRBJ1-5,TRBV7-2,-,TGTGCCAGCAGCTTAGCCGGGACAGGGGATCAGCCCCAGCATTTT,CASSLAGTGDQPQHF